The clone carrying this T cell receptor (beta chain) was observed a handful of times. The CDR3 length is 15 residues. V gave up 0 bases and J gave up 1 base; unmatched junction bases: 2. The germline V gene has CDR1 MNHEY and CDR2 SVGAGI. This sample stems from a study of blood T cell repertoires in COVID-19. TCRdb keeps only in-frame clones here, not all; method: immunoSEQ multiplex PCR. The sample has a few hundred thousand clones; nearly 90% are singletons. This clonotype was sampled from a woman aged 30 to 39 who had recovered from COVID-19. The sample taken for sequencing was PBMCs or T cells enriched from blood (not recorded which). The J gene is TRBJ2-5, the V gene TRBV6-5, with 7 bases matching TRBD1. The CDR3 loop reads CASSYSRDSQETQYF. The CDR3 DNA reads TGTGCCAGCAGTTACTCCAGGGACAGCCAAGAGACCCAGTACTTC.